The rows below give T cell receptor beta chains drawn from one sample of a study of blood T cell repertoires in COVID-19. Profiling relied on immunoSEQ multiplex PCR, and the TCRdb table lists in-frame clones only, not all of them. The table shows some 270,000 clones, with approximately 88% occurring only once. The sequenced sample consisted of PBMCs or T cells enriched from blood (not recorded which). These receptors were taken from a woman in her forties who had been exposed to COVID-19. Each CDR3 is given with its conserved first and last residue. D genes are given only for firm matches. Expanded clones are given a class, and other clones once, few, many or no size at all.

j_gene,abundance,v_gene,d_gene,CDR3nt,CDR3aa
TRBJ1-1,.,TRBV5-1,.,TGCGCCAGCAGCTTGGGGGGCCCGTGGGACACTGAAGCTTTCTTT,CASSLGGPWDTEAFF
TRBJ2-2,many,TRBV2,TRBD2,TGTGCCAGGGGACTAGCAACAAACACCGGGGAGCTGTTTTTT,CARGLATNTGELFF
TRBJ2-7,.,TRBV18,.,TGTGCCAGCTCACCAGGCATATCCTACGAGCAGTACTTC,CASSPGISYEQYF
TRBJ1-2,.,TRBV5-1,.,TGCGCCAGCAGCTTTTCCTCGGACAGCCCAGGCGGCTATGGCTACACCTTC,CASSFSSDSPGGYGYTF
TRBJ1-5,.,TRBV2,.,TGTGCCAGCAGTGACTCCAATCAGCCCCAGCATTTT,CASSDSNQPQHF
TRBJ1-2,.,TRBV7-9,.,TGTGCCAGCAGCCCTCAAGGAGGGGTGGGCTACACCTTC,CASSPQGGVGYTF
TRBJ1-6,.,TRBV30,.,TGTGCCTGGATAACGGGGGTAGCCCTCCACTTT,CAWITGVALHF
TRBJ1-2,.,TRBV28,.,TGTGCCAGCTTAGACAGAAACTACTATGGCTACACCTTC,CASLDRNYYGYTF
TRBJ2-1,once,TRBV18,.,TGTGCCAGCTCACCAAACAGGGAGGGTGAGCAGTTCTTC,CASSPNREGEQFF
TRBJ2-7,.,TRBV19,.,TGTGCCAGTAGTACCGACAGAGGCTACGAGCAGTACTTC,CASSTDRGYEQYF
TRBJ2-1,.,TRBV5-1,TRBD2,TGTGCCAGCAGCTTGGCGGGAGGGCGGGTTGATGAGCAGTTCTTC,CASSLAGGRVDEQFF
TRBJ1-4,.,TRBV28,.,TGTGCCAGCAGTTTAAACGGTGAAAAACTGTTTTTT,CASSLNGEKLFF
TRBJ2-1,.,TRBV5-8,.,TGTGCCAGCAGCCCGCGTGGGAGGGGGAACAATGAGCAGTTCTTC,CASSPRGRGNNEQFF
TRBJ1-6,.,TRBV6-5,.,TGTGCCAGCAGTTACCTCGCGACAAATCGAGGGTCACCCCTCCACTTT,CASSYLATNRGSPLHF
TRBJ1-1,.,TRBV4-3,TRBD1,TGCGCCAGCAGCCAAGGACAGGGGGCCACTGAAGCTTTCTTT,CASSQGQGATEAFF
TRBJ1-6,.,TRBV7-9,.,TGTGCCAGCAGCCTAGGGGCCCACGGTAGCTCCTATAATTCACCCCTCCACTTT,CASSLGAHGSSYNSPLHF